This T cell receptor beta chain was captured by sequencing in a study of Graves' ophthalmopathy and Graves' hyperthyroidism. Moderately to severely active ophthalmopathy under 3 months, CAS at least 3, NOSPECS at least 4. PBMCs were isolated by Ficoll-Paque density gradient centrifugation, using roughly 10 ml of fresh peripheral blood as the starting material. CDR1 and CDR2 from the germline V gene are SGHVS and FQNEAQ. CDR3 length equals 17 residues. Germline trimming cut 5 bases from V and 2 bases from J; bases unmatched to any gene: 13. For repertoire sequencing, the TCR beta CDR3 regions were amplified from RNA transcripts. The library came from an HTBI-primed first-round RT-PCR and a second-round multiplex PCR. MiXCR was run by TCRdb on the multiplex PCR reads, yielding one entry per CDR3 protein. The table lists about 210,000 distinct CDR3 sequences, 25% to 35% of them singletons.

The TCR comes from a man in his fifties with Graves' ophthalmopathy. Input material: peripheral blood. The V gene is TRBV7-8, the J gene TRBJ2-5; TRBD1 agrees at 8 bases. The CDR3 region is CASSLRDRNVGQETQYF. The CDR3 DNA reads TGTGCCAGCAGCCTCCGGGACAGGAACGTTGGGCAAGAGACCCAGTACTTC.